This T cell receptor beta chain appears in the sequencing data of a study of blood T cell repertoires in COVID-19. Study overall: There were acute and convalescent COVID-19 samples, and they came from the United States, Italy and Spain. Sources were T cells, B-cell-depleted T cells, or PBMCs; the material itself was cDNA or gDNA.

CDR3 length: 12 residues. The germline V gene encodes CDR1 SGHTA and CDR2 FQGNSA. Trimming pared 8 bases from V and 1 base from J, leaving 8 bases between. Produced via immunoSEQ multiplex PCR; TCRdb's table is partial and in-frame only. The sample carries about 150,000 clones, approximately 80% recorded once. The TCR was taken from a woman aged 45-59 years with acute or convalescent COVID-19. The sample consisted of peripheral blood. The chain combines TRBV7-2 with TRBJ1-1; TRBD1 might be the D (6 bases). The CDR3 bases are TGTGCCAGCTTACAGGGGAACACTGAAGCTTTCTTT. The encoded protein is CASLQGNTEAFF.